This T cell receptor beta chain stems from a study of lymphopenia after photon versus proton radiotherapy. With 6 bases removed from V and 1 base from J, the gap between germline ends came to 15 bases. The germline gives CDR1 SNHLY, CDR2 FYNNEI. The CDR3 covers 15 residues. The protocol was immunoSEQ multiplex PCR, while the TCRdb copy is restricted to in-frame clones and leaves out a portion. Found here are some 28,000 clones, over 75% of them singletons; the top ten hold approximately 31%. Study observations and caveats: Oligoclonal CD8+ Temra expansion after nadir drove photon patients' diversity drop.

With respect to this clone: Antigen unknown.

Sequences were derived from peripheral blood, sampled from a patient treated with photon-based radiotherapy. This sequence originates from a man aged 45-60 years with gastric cancer. V is TRBV2 and J is TRBJ1-1, with D hard to call. This CDR3 reads CASSRGWAPNTEAFF. The CDR3 DNA sequence: TGTGCCAGCAGCCGAGGGTGGGCGCCGAACACTGAAGCTTTCTTT.